The T cell receptor (beta chain) described here comes from a study of shared clonotypes between healthy human individuals. The overall study: Each donor's CD4 naive and CD4 memory cells filled three plates apiece, CD8 naive two, and CD8 memory one. Points from the study as a whole: Depth of sequencing was expected to influence donor clonotype sharing.

There are 14 residues in the CDR3. Per the germline V gene, CDR1 is KGHSH and CDR2 is LQKENI. The V and J ends lost 5 bases and 2 bases respectively, with 12 bases between them. With regard to this clone: What it recognizes is unknown.

Generated by immunoSEQ multiplex PCR, the TCRdb table keeps only in-frame clones and is missing some. The sample includes 2 million to 3 million clones, approximately 93% of them seen just once. Donors were healthy HIV-negative adults without recent acute infections or vaccinations. CD45RA-negative memory and CD45RA+ naive subsets were split from the CD4+ cells. This sequence joins TRBV18 and TRBJ1-1; D uncertain. The TCR was taken from a man aged 18 to 30 in good health. Some clones in this sample may be carry-over from other donors' samples. Sequenced input: naive CD4+ T cells from PBMCs. Subset indicated: CD45RA+ positively selected. CDR3 sequence reads: CASSYESANTEAFF. The CDR3 nucleotides are TGTGCCAGCTCATATGAGAGCGCTAACACTGAAGCTTTCTTT.